This paragraph reports one T cell receptor beta chain. The data were taken from a study of shared clonotypes between healthy human individuals. Study-wide background: CD4 naive and memory got three plates each, CD8 naive two, CD8 memory one.

Germline CDR1 is LNHNV and CDR2 is YYDKDF (reference sequence). The ends lost 3 bases at V and 7 bases at J; junction bases unmatched: 14. This CDR3 has 17 amino acids. Every immunoSEQ plate was one replicate of a subset's evenly spread DNA. Authors' data handling: ImmunoSEQ yielded junction-only sequences lacking quality scores, so filtering differed. The protocol was immunoSEQ multiplex PCR, while the TCRdb copy is restricted to in-frame clones and leaves out a portion. That table furnishes V, J and clone size, whereas the DNA furnished D and trimming. Of over 850,000 clones in the sample, roughly 74% are singletons; the top ten hold roughly 0.62%.

The rearrangement links TRBV15 to TRBJ2-3; 9 bases match TRBD1. Specimen: memory CD4+ T cells from PBMCs. Subset of the sample: CD45RA-negative fraction. The clonotype was recovered from a young man in good health. Some clones in this sample may be carry-over from other donors' samples. The CDR3 DNA is TGTGCCACCAGCAGGGATGCCCGGGACAGGGAAGATCATACGCAGTATTTT. Encoded protein: CATSRDARDREDHTQYF.